These 25 T cell receptor beta chains came from one sample sequenced in a study of regulatory T cells in long-lasting Graves disease. According to the study, TCR beta libraries were built with iRepertoire HTBI primers and CDR3-region Arm-PCR. TCRdb processed the multiplex PCR reads anew with MiXCR; each CDR3 protein has one entry. Seen here are around 430,000 distinct CDR3 sequences, about 20% observed once, and the top ten hold over 10%. Time point denoted: persistent/refractory GD, antithyroid drugs over 5 years with positive TRAb. The TCR library was made from RNA that had been extracted from PBMCs in TRIzol. Source: peripheral blood mononuclear cells (PBMCs), taken when the disease was refractory, from a patient treated with antithyroid drugs. These receptors came from a female donor with Graves disease.

In nucleotides, the CDR3 is TGTGCCAGCAGCTTCTTGTGGCAGACTAACACCGGGGAGCTGTTTTTT. This translates into CASSFLWQTNTGELFF. The rearrangement links TRBV5-6 to TRBJ2-2; D call uncertain. Trimming left V 2 bases short and J 2 bases short, with 13 bases between. CDR1 is SGHDT and CDR2 is YYEEEE in the germline V gene. This CDR3 contains 16 residues.

About this clonotype: This sequence may be a read error, since a much larger clone differs from it by one base. The rearrangement joins TRBV25-1 to TRBJ1-5, with 7 nucleotides matching TRBD1. The germline V gene encodes CDR1 MGHDK and CDR2 SYGVNS. CDR3 length: 16 residues. The chain's CDR3 is CASSEAGGAGNRPQHF. The CDR3 coding sequence is TGTGCCAGCAGTGAGGCAGGGGGTGCTGGAAATCGGCCCCAGCATTTT. The full variable domain, its missing parts supplied by reference TRBV25-1 and TRBJ1-5, is EADIYQTPRYLVIGTGKKITLECSQTMGHDKMYWYQQDPGMELHLIHYSYGVNSTEKGDLSSESTVSRIRTEHFPLTLESARPSHTSQYLCASSEAGGAGNRPQHFGDGTRLSIL.

In this sample, this clonotype turned up a few times. Here the CDR3 reads CASSFDWEAAEQYF. In nucleotides, the CDR3 is TGTGCCAGCAGCTTTGACTGGGAGGCGGCCGAGCAGTACTTC. The chain employs TRBV7-2 and TRBJ2-7, with a weak D call TRBD2 (6 bases). With 3 bases removed from V and 6 bases from J, the gap between germline ends came to 15 bases. CDR3 length equals 14 residues. Germline CDR1 and CDR2: SGHTA and FQGNSA.

The chain couples TRBV27 to TRBJ1-2; D not certain. Germline CDR1 MNHEY, CDR2 SMNVEV (reference sequence). The CDR3 extends over 14 amino acids. The germline V and J ends were trimmed by 0 bases and 0 bases, with 5 bases remaining between them. The CDR3 sequence is CASSLSAANYGYTF. The CDR3 DNA follows: TGTGCCAGCAGTTTATCGGCCGCTAACTATGGCTACACCTTC.

The chain is built from TRBV20-1 and TRBJ2-2; TRBD1 might be the D (6 bases). Trimming took 2 bases from V and 6 from J, leaving 10 bases between them. The CDR3 sequence is 13 residues long. Germline lookup yields CDR1 DFQATT and CDR2 SNEGSKA (reference sequence). As DNA, the CDR3 is TGCAGTGCTAGAAACAGGGTCTCCGGGGAGCTGTTTTTT. It codes for CSARNRVSGELFF.

This clonotype has just a few counts. This chain joins TRBV27 and TRBJ1-6; a possible D gene is TRBD1 (5 bases). V was clipped by 3 bases and J by 12 bases, with 9 bases between them. The CDR3 has 12 amino acids. Germline V gene lookup returns CDR1 MNHEY and CDR2 SMNVEV (reference sequence). CDR3 sequence: CASSFGAEPLHF. The CDR3 coding sequence is TGTGCCAGCAGTTTTGGGGCGGAACCCCTCCACTTT.

This clonotype was found a few times. The V call is TRBV3-1, the J call TRBJ1-1; D is possibly TRBD1 (6 bases). The germline gives CDR1 LGHDT, CDR2 YNNKEL (reference sequence). V was shortened by 0 bases and J by 1 base, with 9 bases between the two germline ends. CDR3 length: 15 residues. The CDR3 loop reads CASSQEGAANTEAFF. In DNA, the CDR3 is TGTGCCAGCAGCCAAGAGGGGGCGGCGAACACTGAAGCTTTCTTT. The variable domain in full, completed from reference TRBV3-1 and TRBJ1-1, reads DTAVSQTPKYLVTQMGNDKSIKCEQNLGHDTMYWYKQDSKKFLKIMFSYNNKELIINETVPNRFSPKSPDKAHLNLHINSLELGDSAVYFCASSQEGAANTEAFFGQGTRLTVV.

The V and J genes are TRBV3-1 and TRBJ2-5, with a weak D call TRBD2 (6 bases). Trimming took 2 bases from V and 7 from J, leaving 23 bases between them. CDR1 LGHDT and CDR2 YNNKEL come from the germline V gene (reference sequence). The CDR3 runs to 17 residues. The CDR3 DNA is TGTGCCAGCAGCCAACGGACGGGGGTTTCCTGGGAAGGGACCCAGTACTTC. Its protein product is CASSQRTGVSWEGTQYF.

This chain connects TRBV9 to TRBJ2-6, with D uncertain. Germline V gives CDR1 SGDLS, CDR2 YYNGEE. The ends were cut back, 0 bases at V and 2 bases at J, with 6 bases in the middle. The CDR3 contains 15 residues. CDR3 in DNA: TGTGCCAGCAGCGTAGGGGGAACTGGGGCCAACGTCCTGACTTTC. Its translation is CASSVGGTGANVLTF.

This clonotype was observed many times. This sequence joins TRBV6-1 and TRBJ1-4, with D tentatively TRBD1 (5 bases). V was pared by 3 bases and J by 5 bases, with 16 bases between. Per germline, CDR1 MNHNS and CDR2 SASEGT. The CDR3 runs to 16 residues. The CDR3 DNA sequence: TGTGCCAGCAGTGATTTCATTGCGAGGGGAAATGAAAAACTGTTTTTT. Protein: CASSDFIARGNEKLFF.

The genes are TRBV4-3 and TRBJ1-2; 10 bases align to TRBD1. Germline-derived CDR1 and CDR2 are LGHNA and YSLEER. The CDR3 is made up of 17 amino acids. Trimming removed 2 bases from V and 2 bases from J; junction bases left unmatched: 8. CDR3 region: CASSQSRGTGENYGYTF. As DNA, the CDR3 is TGCGCCAGCAGCCAATCACGGGGGACAGGGGAAAACTATGGCTACACCTTC.

This clonotype occurred many times. The V and J genes are TRBV12-3 or TRBV12-4 and TRBJ2-3; 13 positions match TRBD2. There are 16 residues in the CDR3. The V and J ends lost 4 bases and 5 bases, in that order; junction bases with no gene match: 6. The CDR3 DNA sequence: TGTGCCAGCAGTTCGGGGACTAGCGGGACGATAGATACGCAGTATTTT. It translates to CASSSGTSGTIDTQYF.

A note on this clonotype: Only one base separates this from a far larger clonotype, so it likely reflects a read error. The chain links TRBV6-2 or TRBV6-3 to TRBJ1-1; D gene ambiguous. Germline assignment: CDR1 MNHEY and CDR2 SVGEGT. This CDR3 spans 12 amino acids. Here the CDR3 reads CASSPVNTEDFF. In nucleotides, the CDR3 is TGTGCCAGCAGTCCTGTGAACACTGAAGATTTCTTT.

The V call is TRBV6-1, the J call TRBJ1-5; D is unresolved. V was trimmed by 6 bases and J by 0 bases, leaving 12 bases between them. The germline V gene encodes CDR1 MNHNS and CDR2 SASEGT. The CDR3 is 15 amino acids. The CDR3 DNA is TGTGCCAGCAGCGAACGGGTGGGTAGCAATCAGCCCCAGCATTTT. Residues: CASSERVGSNQPQHF.

This clonotype turned up a few times. The chain carries TRBV7-2 and TRBJ2-7; D ambiguous. V was shortened by 8 bases and J by 2 bases, with 4 bases between the two germline ends. This CDR3 spans 10 amino acids. Germline V gene data show CDR1 as SGHTA and CDR2 as FQGNSA. The CDR3 DNA reads TGTGCCAGCCCCGCCTACGAGCAGTACTTC. Translation gives CASPAYEQYF.

Ten or more counts support this clonotype. The chain joins TRBV11-2 to TRBJ1-6, with 7 bases identical to TRBD1. V trimming: 5 bases; J trimming: 7 bases; junction bases outside the gene matches: 8. Germline assignment: CDR1 SGHAT and CDR2 FQNNGV. The CDR3 sequence is 15 residues long. CDR3 bases: TGTGCCAGCAGCACCTACAGGGGTGAGAATTCACCCCTCCACTTT. This codes for CASSTYRGENSPLHF.

A few counts support this clonotype. CDR3 loop: CASSGDGYQPQHF. For the CDR3, the DNA is TGCGCCAGCAGTGGGGACGGTTATCAGCCCCAGCATTTT. This chain joins TRBV10-2 and TRBJ1-5, with D perhaps TRBD1 (5 bases). In germline, CDR1 is WSHSY, CDR2 SAAADI. V dropped 4 bases and J dropped 5 bases, with 9 bases sitting between them. The CDR3 runs 13 residues.

A remark on this clonotype: This may arise from a read error, as a much more abundant clone is one base away. The CDR3 spells CASLQEAQYF. As DNA, the CDR3 is TGTGCCAGCTTACAAGAGGCCCAGTACTTC. The rearrangement uses TRBV2 and TRBJ2-5; D remains ambiguous. The CDR3 consists of 10 residues. From germline, CDR1 is SNHLY and CDR2 FYNNEI.

This clonotype has ten or more counts. The chain is built from TRBV28 and TRBJ1-5; D may be TRBD1 (5 bases). V shed 2 bases and J shed 3 bases, with 14 bases lying between them. Germline CDR1 is MDHEN and CDR2 is SYDVKM. CDR3 length equals 16 residues. CDR3 DNA sequence: TGTGCCAGCAGTTTACTCCCCGGACAAGCCAATCAGCCCCAGCATTTT. It codes for CASSLLPGQANQPQHF.

This clonotype was counted at least ten times. The V gene is TRBV12-3 or TRBV12-4, the J gene TRBJ2-5; 10 bases match TRBD2. This CDR3 contains 15 residues. V shed 3 bases and J 5 bases; nucleotides not matched to a gene: 6. The CDR3 is CASSFSSGGWETQYF. The CDR3 nucleotides are TGTGCCAGCAGTTTCTCTAGCGGGGGTTGGGAGACCCAGTACTTC.

The chain has TRBV20-1 and TRBJ2-7; maybe TRBD1 (6 bases). Germline V gene data show CDR1 as DFQATT and CDR2 as SNEGSKA (reference sequence). Trimming removed 0 bases at V and 4 bases at J, with 13 bases between. The CDR3 extends over 14 amino acids. DNA of the CDR3: TGCAGTGCTAGAGATTCGGACAGATTTTACGAGCAGTACTTC. This gives the protein CSARDSDRFYEQYF.

This clonotype was counted a few times. A much larger clone lies a single base off, so this may be a read error. This CDR3 is CASSLWGAYTEAFF. For the CDR3, the DNA is TGTGCCAGCAGTTTATGGGGGGCGTACACTGAAGCTTTCTTT. The chain employs TRBV28 and TRBJ1-1; D might be TRBD1 (6 bases). The CDR3 sequence is 14 residues long. CDR1 is MDHEN, CDR2 SYDVKM, per germline. V lost 0 bases and J lost 3, with 8 bases in between.

This sequence joins TRBV6-9 and TRBJ1-4; the match to TRBD1 covers 9 bases. Germline assignment: CDR1 MNHGY and CDR2 SVAAGI. CDR3 size: 15 residues. Trimming removed 4 bases from V and 6 bases from J; junction bases left unmatched: 6. In nucleotides, the CDR3 is TGTGCCAGCAGTTCCTTAGACAGGGGGTATGAAAAACTGTTTTTT. It is translated as CASSSLDRGYEKLFF.

This clonotype was seen at least ten times. The rearrangement links TRBV6-1 to TRBJ2-3; 7 bases are shared with TRBD2. This CDR3 region has 13 residues. Per the germline V gene, CDR1 is MNHNS and CDR2 is SASEGT. Trimming cost V 6 bases and J 10 bases; bases outside gene matches: 10. CDR3 coding DNA: TGTGCCAGCAGCAGCGGATCAGCGGGATCGCAGTATTTT. This gives the protein CASSSGSAGSQYF.

This clonotype appeared many times. The genes are TRBV28 and TRBJ1-2; 7 bases line up with TRBD1. The germline V gene has CDR1 MDHEN and CDR2 SYDVKM. The J segment lost 2 bases and the V segment lost 6 bases, leaving 6 bases of the junction unmatched. CDR3 length: 14 residues. CDR3 amino acids: CASRSPGQNYGYTF. The CDR3 bases are TGTGCCAGCAGATCACCGGGACAGAACTATGGCTACACCTTC.